The 29 T cell receptor beta chains presented below share a single source sample, sequenced in a study of blood T cell repertoires in COVID-19. TCRdb's table, derived via immunoSEQ multiplex PCR, lists solely in-frame clones and lacks some. The data contain about 110,000 clones, around 64% of them singletons. The specimen sequenced was peripheral blood. These receptors all stem from a human donor with acute or convalescent COVID-19. The donor label of this sample is uncertain.

The sample holds many counts of this clone. V is TRBV2 and J is TRBJ1-5, with 8 positions matching TRBD1. From germline, CDR1 is SNHLY and CDR2 FYNNEI. J gave up 6 bases and V 5 bases, and 6 bases lay outside the gene matches. This CDR3 has 14 amino acids. The CDR3 bases are TGTGCCAGCAGTAGACAGGGGCAGGGTCAGCCCCAGCATTTT. Translating it yields CASSRQGQGQPQHF.

The J gene is TRBJ1-1, the V gene TRBV19; 7 nucleotides align to TRBD1. This CDR3 has 15 residues. The V segment lost 5 bases and the J segment 3 bases; nucleotides outside the gene matches: 9. The germline CDR1 and CDR2 sequences are LNHDA and SQIVND (reference sequence). The CDR3 DNA reads as TGTGCCAGTAGTCCCTACAGGGGCGTTCACACTGAAGCTTTCTTT. This sequence encodes CASSPYRGVHTEAFF.

This clone was seen repeatedly, ten times or more. The chain joins TRBV11-2 to TRBJ2-1; D gene uncertain. In germline, CDR1 is SGHAT, CDR2 FQNNGV. The CDR3 consists of 14 residues. Trimming took 4 bases from V and 10 from J, leaving 17 bases between them. The CDR3 here is CASSSNSGSREQFF. As DNA, the CDR3 is TGTGCCAGCAGCTCCAACTCGGGTAGTCGGGAGCAGTTCTTC.

This chain connects TRBV30 to TRBJ1-1; 8 bases fit TRBD1. In germline, CDR1 is GTSNPN, CDR2 SVGIG (reference sequence). The CDR3 extends over 13 amino acids. Germline trimming cut 5 bases from V and 4 bases from J; bases unmatched to any gene: 6. The CDR3 sequence: CAWLRGLSTEAFF. CDR3 DNA sequence: TGTGCCTGGCTCAGGGGGCTAAGCACTGAAGCTTTCTTT. The complete variable domain, with remaining parts taken from reference TRBV30 and TRBJ1-1, reads SQTIHQWPATLVQPVGSPLSLECTVEGTSNPNLYWYRQAAGRGLQLLFYSVGIGQISSEVPQNLSASRPQDRQFILSSKKLLLSDSGFYLCAWLRGLSTEAFFGQGTRLTVV.

V gene TRBV29-1 combines with J gene TRBJ2-5, with 8 bases matching TRBD1. This CDR3 region has 13 residues. J gave up 5 bases and V 3 bases, and 5 bases lay outside the gene matches. Germline V gene lookup returns CDR1 SQVTM and CDR2 ANQGSEA. The DNA of the CDR3 is TGCAGCGTTGACGACAGGGGCCTGGAGACCCAGTACTTC. This gives the protein CSVDDRGLETQYF.

The chain is built from TRBV5-1 and TRBJ1-1; D may be TRBD1 (6 bases). In germline, CDR1 is SGHRS, CDR2 YFSETQ. This CDR3 has 14 amino acids. V dropped 8 bases and J dropped 3 bases, with 17 bases sitting between them. CDR3 sequence (DNA): TGCGCCAGTCTTCGGGGGGGCACGGACACTGAAGCTTTCTTT. This codes for CASLRGGTDTEAFF.

This clone has a handful of counts. CDR3 DNA sequence: TGCGCCAGCAGTGACGGGGGGCTTGGTGGCTACACCTTC. It codes for CASSDGGLGGYTF. The chain links TRBV10-2 to TRBJ1-2, with D possibly being TRBD1 (6 bases). There are 13 residues in the CDR3. Trimming stripped 3 bases from V and 7 bases from J, with 12 bases between. Germline-derived CDR1 and CDR2 are WSHSY and SAAADI.

The V and J genes are TRBV19 and TRBJ2-5; 14 bases are a match to TRBD2. Unmatched junction bases numbered 11, after V lost 7 bases and J lost 4 bases. Germline CDR1 and CDR2: LNHDA and SQIVND (reference sequence). The CDR3 contains 17 residues. CDR3 sequence: CASNRTSGGCLGETQYF. The CDR3 nucleotides read TGTGCCAGTAACCGGACTAGCGGGGGGTGTTTGGGAGAGACCCAGTACTTC.

DNA for the CDR3: TGTGCCAGCAGCCCCAGTCCTGGAAACACCATATATTTT. Translation: CASSPSPGNTIYF. The chain uses TRBV6-5 and TRBJ1-3; D gene unclear. Germline-derived CDR1 and CDR2 are MNHEY and SVGAGI. V shed 6 bases and J shed 2 bases, with 8 bases lying between them. There are 13 residues in the CDR3.

The genes are TRBV2 and TRBJ1-2; 8 nucleotides agree with TRBD1. Germline lookup yields CDR1 SNHLY and CDR2 FYNNEI. The CDR3 spans 14 residues. The V segment lost 8 bases and the J segment 3 bases; nucleotides outside the gene matches: 8. This chain's CDR3 is CASRLKTGDYGYTF. CDR3 bases: TGTGCCAGCCGATTGAAGACAGGGGACTATGGCTACACCTTC.

The chain couples TRBV19 to TRBJ2-1, with a possible D match to TRBD1 (6 bases). Deletions cut 7 bases from V and 6 bases from J, with 19 bases between. The V gene's germline CDR1 is LNHDA and CDR2 SQIVND (reference sequence). The CDR3 consists of 15 residues. The CDR3 nucleotides read TGTGCCAGTAATCCAAGGGGCAGGGGTGGCAATGAGCAGTTCTTC. Translation gives CASNPRGRGGNEQFF.

The genes are TRBV5-1 and TRBJ2-3; perhaps D is TRBD1 or TRBD2 (5 bases each). The CDR3 spans 14 residues. The germline V gene encodes CDR1 SGHRS and CDR2 YFSETQ. Deletions cut 4 bases from V and 4 bases from J, with 13 bases between. CDR3 coding DNA: TGCGCCAGCAGCCTGGACTTAGGGGCAGATACGCAGTATTTT. Translation: CASSLDLGADTQYF.

This chain connects TRBV7-9 to TRBJ1-2; D unclear. V was pared by 4 bases and J by 4 bases, with 7 bases between. Germline V lookup: CDR1 SEHNR, CDR2 FQNEAQ (reference sequence). CDR3 length: 12 amino acids. The CDR3 region is CASSWRAYGYTF. The CDR3 nucleotides are TGTGCCAGCAGCTGGCGGGCCTATGGCTACACCTTC.

The DNA of the CDR3 is TGTGCCAGCAGCGTAGTAACTCCCTACGAGCAGTACGTC. Its protein product is CASSVVTPYEQYV. The chain carries TRBV9 and TRBJ2-7; no definite D call. The germline V and J ends were trimmed by 0 bases and 2 bases, with 6 bases remaining between them. CDR3 size: 13 residues. Germline V CDR1 and CDR2: SGDLS, YYNGEE.

The rearrangement uses TRBV3-1 (or the pseudogene TRBV3-2) and TRBJ1-6; D remains ambiguous. This CDR3 contains 15 residues. Germline CDR1 reads LGHDT; CDR2 reads YNNKEL (reference sequence). Trimming cost V 1 base and J 6 bases, with 10 bases left between them. In nucleotides, the CDR3 is TGTGCCAGCAGCCAAGGACGGGTGGGTAATTCACCCCTCCACTTT. The encoded protein is CASSQGRVGNSPLHF.

The chain combines TRBV2 with TRBJ2-1; 8 bases are a match to TRBD1. The V gene's germline CDR1 is SNHLY and CDR2 FYNNEI. Trimming removed 2 bases from V and 2 bases from J; junction bases left unmatched: 5. There are 16 residues in the CDR3. The chain's CDR3 is CASSEQGALAYNEQFF. The CDR3 DNA follows: TGTGCCAGCAGTGAACAGGGGGCATTGGCCTACAATGAGCAGTTCTTC.

This sequence joins TRBV5-5 and TRBJ1-4; D call uncertain. Germline-derived CDR1 and CDR2 are SGHKS and YYEKEE (reference sequence). Trimming shortened V by 0 bases and J by 3 bases, and 9 bases separated the two germline ends. There are 15 residues in the CDR3. CDR3 in DNA: TGTGCCAGCAGCTTGGGTCTGAGGGCTAATGAAAAACTGTTTTTT. Translation gives CASSLGLRANEKLFF.

The chain has TRBV14 and TRBJ1-3; 7 bases fit TRBD1. Germline CDR1 and CDR2: SGHDN and FVKESK. There are 15 residues in the CDR3. The junction had 5 bases not matched to a gene; V was cut back by 4 bases and J by 2 bases. The CDR3 region is CASSPDRLPGNTIYF. The CDR3 bases are TGTGCCAGCAGCCCGGACAGGCTGCCTGGAAACACCATATATTTT.

The chain carries TRBV4-2 and TRBJ1-6; D call uncertain. This CDR3 spans 16 amino acids. Germline CDR1 reads LGHNA; CDR2 reads YNFKEQ. The V end was cut by 0 bases, the J end by 9 bases, with 15 bases between. The CDR3 is CASSQEKPTSGSPLHF. The CDR3 DNA is TGTGCCAGCAGCCAAGAAAAGCCGACTTCTGGTTCACCCCTCCACTTT.

J is TRBJ2-4 and V is TRBV7-9; 7 bases match TRBD2. The CDR3 covers 18 residues. The germline CDR1 and CDR2 sequences are SEHNR and FQNEAQ (reference sequence). The junction had 11 bases not matched to a gene; V was cut back by 1 base and J by 2 bases. CDR3 DNA sequence: TGTGCCAGCAGCTTAGGGGGGGGGACCCTCGAACCCAAAAACATTCAGTACTTC. Its protein is CASSLGGGTLEPKNIQYF.

The V and J genes are TRBV6-1 and TRBJ2-3; D is undetermined. V was trimmed by 0 bases and J by 0 bases, leaving 7 bases between them. The CDR3 runs 15 residues. In germline, CDR1 is MNHNS, CDR2 SASEGT. CDR3 in DNA: TGTGCCAGCAGTGAAGCTTACGGTAGCACAGATACGCAGTATTTT. Its protein product is CASSEAYGSTDTQYF.

This chain uses TRBV19 with TRBJ1-6; D gene unclear. The V end was cut by 3 bases, the J end by 5 bases, with 14 bases between. The CDR3 consists of 16 residues. Germline values: CDR1 LNHDA, CDR2 SQIVND (reference sequence). CDR3 sequence (DNA): TGTGCCAGTAGTATTATCAGGCCATCCAATAATTCACCCCTCCACTTT. Its translation: CASSIIRPSNNSPLHF.

This rearrangement joins TRBV19 to TRBJ2-2, with 9 bases aligning to TRBD2. CDR1 is LNHDA, CDR2 SQIVND, per germline (reference sequence). V gave up 7 bases and J gave up 5 bases; unmatched junction bases: 8. The CDR3 has 15 residues. CDR3 residues: CASNSGGARTGELFF. CDR3 nucleotide sequence: TGTGCCAGTAATAGCGGGGGAGCGAGAACCGGGGAGCTGTTTTTT.

This clone was observed a handful of times. The chain joins TRBV6-6 to TRBJ1-2; 9 nucleotides align to TRBD1. Germline V gene sequence: CDR1 MNHNY, CDR2 SVGAGI (reference sequence). The CDR3 loop spans 15 amino acids. Losses at the gene ends were 4 bases for V and 4 bases for J; bases not matched to a gene: 7. CDR3 in DNA: TGTGCCAGCAGTTCCCCGGGACAGGGAATCTATGGCTACACCTTC. It translates to CASSSPGQGIYGYTF.

CDR3 protein: CASSEAGLYGYTF. Here the CDR3 DNA reads TGTGCCAGCAGTGAAGCAGGACTCTATGGCTACACCTTC. V and J are TRBV6-1 and TRBJ1-2; D call uncertain. From germline, CDR1 is MNHNS and CDR2 SASEGT. The CDR3 is 13 residues long. V lost 0 bases to trimming and J lost 4 bases, with 6 bases between them.

This clone was counted between two and nine times. The chain couples TRBV5-6 to TRBJ1-5; D is possibly TRBD1 (6 bases). Germline V gene lookup returns CDR1 SGHDT and CDR2 YYEEEE. V was cut by 4 bases and J by 7 bases, with 15 bases left in between. The CDR3 runs 14 residues. CDR3 in amino acids: CASSPLGAGQPQHF. The CDR3 DNA reads as TGTGCCAGCAGCCCGCTGGGGGCTGGGCAGCCCCAGCATTTT.

The chain couples TRBV24-1 to TRBJ2-1; 9 nucleotides line up with TRBD2. Germline V gene sequence: CDR1 KGHDR, CDR2 SFDVKD. This CDR3 spans 16 amino acids. Trimming at V came to 9 bases and at J to 5 bases, leaving 13 bases not matched to a gene. The CDR3 here is CATSKSASGKNNEQFF. The CDR3 DNA sequence: TGTGCCACCTCCAAGTCGGCTAGCGGGAAAAACAATGAGCAGTTCTTC.

The V gene is TRBV29-1, the J gene TRBJ2-3; a possible D gene is TRBD2 (5 bases). This CDR3 spans 13 amino acids. Germline V gene data show CDR1 as SQVTM and CDR2 as ANQGSEA. Between the trimmed V and J ends, which lost 4 bases and 2 bases, there was a span of 10 bases. DNA of the CDR3: TGCAGCGTTGCACGGGGAAACACAGATACGCAGTATTTT. It codes for CSVARGNTDTQYF.

The rearrangement uses TRBV5-1 and TRBJ2-7; D not certain. This CDR3 region has 13 residues. V was cut by 5 bases and J by 7 bases, with 16 bases left in between. The V gene's germline CDR1 is SGHRS and CDR2 YFSETQ. The CDR3 DNA follows: TGCGCCAGCAGACCACCCGGGTCTGGAGAGCAGTACTTC. This codes for CASRPPGSGEQYF.